This is a list of T cell receptor beta chains from one sample in a study of early T cells in non-severe SARS-CoV-2 infection. TCRdb re-derived calls from the 5' RACE reads in MiXCR, one entry per CDR3 protein. This sample yields 68,000 or so distinct CDR3 sequences, of which approximately 12% are seen a single time; around 1.7% belongs to the top ten. The sample consisted of whole blood. The receptors originated from an adult who was a healthcare worker with PCR-confirmed SARS-CoV-2 infection or an uninfected control (not recorded which). Each CDR3 is given without its conserved first and last residue. A D gene is named only where the DNA matches it firmly.

V: TRBV6-6; D: -; J: TRBJ1-6; CDR3: ASRVDSVSSYNSPLH
V: TRBV7-9; D: TRBD1; J: TRBJ1-1; CDR3: ASSSNRGPGGNTEAF
V: TRBV11-2; D: -; J: TRBJ2-3; CDR3: ASSLGSWAGLANTQY
V: TRBV29-1; D: -; J: TRBJ2-1; CDR3: SVGFYNNEQF
V: TRBV12-3/TRBV12-4; D: -; J: TRBJ2-7; CDR3: ASSPRAGEQY
V: TRBV4-2; D: TRBD2; J: TRBJ2-3; CDR3: ASSQRTSGYTDTQY
V: TRBV20-1; D: TRBD1; J: TRBJ1-1; CDR3: SVKTGDTEAF
V: TRBV20-1; D: TRBD2; J: TRBJ2-3; CDR3: SAREQRGVSDTQY
V: TRBV5-6; D: -; J: TRBJ1-1; CDR3: ASSYYDRPDTEAF
V: TRBV6-4; D: -; J: TRBJ2-2; CDR3: ASSPTNLPTGELF
V: TRBV2; D: -; J: TRBJ2-2; CDR3: ASSEVAGIGAGELF
V: TRBV11-2; D: TRBD2; J: TRBJ2-7; CDR3: ASSSRVGGGREQY
V: TRBV7-2; D: TRBD2; J: TRBJ2-1; CDR3: ASSPMALAGGREQF
V: TRBV19; D: -; J: TRBJ2-2; CDR3: ASSLGRPVGELF
V: TRBV6-2/TRBV6-3; D: -; J: TRBJ2-7; CDR3: ASTTVYEQY
V: TRBV19; D: -; J: TRBJ2-6; CDR3: ASSALRAANVLT
V: TRBV6-2/TRBV6-3; D: TRBD1; J: TRBJ1-5; CDR3: ASRTGFNQPQH
V: TRBV3-1; D: -; J: TRBJ2-7; CDR3: ASSGSGYEQY
V: TRBV28; D: TRBD2; J: TRBJ2-4; CDR3: ASRTYSGDLNIQY
V: TRBV9; D: -; J: TRBJ2-3; CDR3: ASSVAPGGTDTQY
V: TRBV6-6; D: TRBD2; J: TRBJ2-3; CDR3: ASSALAGGPTDTQY
V: TRBV20-1; D: -; J: TRBJ2-3; CDR3: SAFDRTPSVDTQY